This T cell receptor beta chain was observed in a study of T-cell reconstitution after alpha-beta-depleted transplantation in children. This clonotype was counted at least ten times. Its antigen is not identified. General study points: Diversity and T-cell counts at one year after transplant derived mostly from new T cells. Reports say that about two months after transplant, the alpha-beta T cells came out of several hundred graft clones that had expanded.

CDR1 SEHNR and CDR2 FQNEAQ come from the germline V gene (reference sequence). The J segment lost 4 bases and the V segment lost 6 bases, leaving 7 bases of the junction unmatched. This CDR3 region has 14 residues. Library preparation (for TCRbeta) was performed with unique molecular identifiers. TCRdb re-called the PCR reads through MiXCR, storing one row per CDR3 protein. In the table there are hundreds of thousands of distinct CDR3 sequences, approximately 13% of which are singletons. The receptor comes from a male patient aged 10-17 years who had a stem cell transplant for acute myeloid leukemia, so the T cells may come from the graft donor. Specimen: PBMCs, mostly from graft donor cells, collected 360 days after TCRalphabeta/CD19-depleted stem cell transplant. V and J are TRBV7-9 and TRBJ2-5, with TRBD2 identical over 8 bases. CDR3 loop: CASRDGGGRETQYF. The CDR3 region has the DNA TGTGCCAGCAGGGACGGCGGGGGGAGAGAGACCCAGTACTTC. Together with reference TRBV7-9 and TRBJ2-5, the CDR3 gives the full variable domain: DTGVSQNPRHKITKRGQNVTFRCDPISEHNRLYWYRQTLGQGPEFLTYFQNEAQLEKSRLLSDRFSAERPKGSFSTLEIQRTEQGDSAMYLCASRDGGGRETQYFGPGTRLLVL.